Listed here is a single TCR beta chain. The antigen is unknown. Using immunoSEQ multiplex PCR, the repertoire was profiled, and TCRdb retains in-frame clones only, with some absent. The table includes approximately 1.5 million clones, approximately 98.5% detected once. The sample comes from a study of shared clonotypes between healthy human individuals. Study at large: CD8 memory received one plate per donor, CD8 naive two, CD4 memory three and CD4 naive three. Study conclusions and caveats: Shared clonotypes across all four donors exceeded non-shared ones in generation probability.

This TCR was sampled from a man aged 25-45 years in good health. Sequenced sample: naive CD4+ T cells sorted from blood. Stated subset: CD45RA+ positively selected.

Written as DNA, the CDR3 is TGTGCCAGCAGCTTGGCCAGGGGTCCGAACACCGGGGAGCTGTTTTTT. It yields the protein CASSLARGPNTGELFF. This rearrangement joins TRBV5-4 to TRBJ2-2, with a possible D match to TRBD1 (6 bases). V was cut by 0 bases and J by 0 bases, with 9 bases left in between. CDR1 and CDR2 (germline): SGHNT, YYREEE (reference sequence). This CDR3 contains 16 residues.